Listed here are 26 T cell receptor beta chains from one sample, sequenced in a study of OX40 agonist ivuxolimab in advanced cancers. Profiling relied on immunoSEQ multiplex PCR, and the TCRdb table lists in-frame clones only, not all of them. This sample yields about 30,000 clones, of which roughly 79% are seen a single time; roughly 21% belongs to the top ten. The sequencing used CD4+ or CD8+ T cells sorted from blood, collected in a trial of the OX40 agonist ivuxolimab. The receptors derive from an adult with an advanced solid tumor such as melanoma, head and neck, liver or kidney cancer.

The CDR3 sequence is CASSLGAISGANVLTF. DNA of the CDR3: TGTGCCAGCAGCTTGGGGGCCATCTCTGGGGCCAACGTCCTGACTTTC. The chain links TRBV5-6 to TRBJ2-6; D is uncertain. Trimming left V 0 bases short and J 0 bases short, with 7 bases between. The CDR3 has 16 amino acids. Germline-derived CDR1 and CDR2 are SGHDT and YYEEEE.

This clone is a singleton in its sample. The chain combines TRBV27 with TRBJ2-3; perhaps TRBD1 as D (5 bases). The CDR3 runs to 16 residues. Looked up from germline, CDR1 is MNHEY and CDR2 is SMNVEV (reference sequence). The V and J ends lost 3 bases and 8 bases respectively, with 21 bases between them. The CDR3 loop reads CASSLDPAFAQGTQYF. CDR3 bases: TGTGCCAGCAGTTTGGACCCGGCCTTCGCCCAGGGTACGCAGTATTTT.

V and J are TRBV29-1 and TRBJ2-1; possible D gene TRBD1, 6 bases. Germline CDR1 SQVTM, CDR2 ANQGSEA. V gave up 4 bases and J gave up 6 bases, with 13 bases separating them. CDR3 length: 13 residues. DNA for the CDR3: TGCAGCGTTGCAGCAGGGGTGGGCAATGAGCAGTTCTTC. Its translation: CSVAAGVGNEQFF.

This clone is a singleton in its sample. Here the CDR3 DNA reads TGTGCCAGCGGCCAGCAGGGGGGGGGAACTGAAGCTTTCTTT. Protein: CASGQQGGGTEAFF. The J gene is TRBJ1-1, the V gene TRBV6-5; 7 bases fit TRBD1. With V trimmed by 8 bases and J by 5 bases, 11 bases remained unmatched. The CDR3 consists of 14 residues. Germline-derived CDR1 and CDR2 are MNHEY and SVGAGI.

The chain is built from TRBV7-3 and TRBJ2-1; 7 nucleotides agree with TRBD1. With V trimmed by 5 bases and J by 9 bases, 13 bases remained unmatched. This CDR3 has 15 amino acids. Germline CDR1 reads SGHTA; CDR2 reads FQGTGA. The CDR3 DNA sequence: TGTGCCAGCAGCCCGGACAGGACCCGGGGCGGTGAGCAGTTCTTC. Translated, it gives CASSPDRTRGGEQFF.

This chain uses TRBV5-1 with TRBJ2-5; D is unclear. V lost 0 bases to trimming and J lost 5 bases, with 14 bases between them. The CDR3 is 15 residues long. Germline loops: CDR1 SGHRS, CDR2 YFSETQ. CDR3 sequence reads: CASSLVVSSPETQYF. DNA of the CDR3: TGCGCCAGCAGCTTGGTCGTTTCGAGCCCGGAGACCCAGTACTTC.

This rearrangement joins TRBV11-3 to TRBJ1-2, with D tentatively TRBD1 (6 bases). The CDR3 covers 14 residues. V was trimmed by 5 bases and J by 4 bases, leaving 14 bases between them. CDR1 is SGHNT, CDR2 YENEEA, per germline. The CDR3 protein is CASSKGESGYGYTF. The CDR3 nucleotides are TGTGCCAGCAGCAAGGGGGAATCCGGCTATGGCTACACCTTC.

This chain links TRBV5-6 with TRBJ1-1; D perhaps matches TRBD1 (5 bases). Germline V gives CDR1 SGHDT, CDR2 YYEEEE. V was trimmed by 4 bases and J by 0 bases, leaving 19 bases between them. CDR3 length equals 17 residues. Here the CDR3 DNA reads TGTGCCAGCAGCCCCCCCCTGGGGGTTAGAATGAACACTGAAGCTTTCTTT. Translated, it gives CASSPPLGVRMNTEAFF.

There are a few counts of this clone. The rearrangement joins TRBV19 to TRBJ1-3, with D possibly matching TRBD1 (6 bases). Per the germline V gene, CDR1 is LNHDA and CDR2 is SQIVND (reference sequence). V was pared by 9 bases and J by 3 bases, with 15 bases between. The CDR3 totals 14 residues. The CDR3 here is CASEDSGLGNTIYF. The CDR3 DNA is TGTGCCAGCGAGGACAGCGGCCTTGGAAACACCATATATTTT.

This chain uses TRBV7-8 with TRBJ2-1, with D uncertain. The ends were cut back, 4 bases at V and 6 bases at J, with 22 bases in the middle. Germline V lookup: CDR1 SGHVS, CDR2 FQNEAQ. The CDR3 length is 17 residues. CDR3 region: CASSSHLTRNVGNEQFF. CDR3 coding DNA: TGTGCCAGCAGCTCTCACCTGACCAGGAATGTCGGCAATGAGCAGTTCTTC.

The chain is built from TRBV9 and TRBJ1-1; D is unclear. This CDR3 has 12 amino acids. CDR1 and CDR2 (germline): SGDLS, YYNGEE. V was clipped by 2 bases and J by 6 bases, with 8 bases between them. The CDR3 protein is CASSVPGAEAFF. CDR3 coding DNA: TGTGCCAGCAGCGTCCCCGGAGCTGAAGCTTTCTTT.

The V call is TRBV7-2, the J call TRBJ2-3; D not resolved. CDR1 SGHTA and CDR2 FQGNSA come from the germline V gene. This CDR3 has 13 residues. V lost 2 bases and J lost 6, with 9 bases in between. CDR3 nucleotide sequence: TGTGCCAGCAGCTTACTTAGTGGGGATACGCAGTATTTT. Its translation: CASSLLSGDTQYF.

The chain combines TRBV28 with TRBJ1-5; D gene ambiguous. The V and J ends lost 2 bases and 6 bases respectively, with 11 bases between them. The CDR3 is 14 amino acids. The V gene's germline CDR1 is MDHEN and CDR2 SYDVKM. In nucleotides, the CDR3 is TGTGCCAGCAGTTTACCTTCTACGAGTCAGCCCCAGCATTTT. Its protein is CASSLPSTSQPQHF.

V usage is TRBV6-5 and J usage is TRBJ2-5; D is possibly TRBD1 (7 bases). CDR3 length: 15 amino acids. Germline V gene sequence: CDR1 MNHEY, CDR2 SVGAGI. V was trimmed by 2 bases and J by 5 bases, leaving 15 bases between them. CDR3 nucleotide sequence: TGTGCCAGCAGTTACCTTACGACAGGGAGGGAGACCCAGTACTTC. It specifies CASSYLTTGRETQYF.

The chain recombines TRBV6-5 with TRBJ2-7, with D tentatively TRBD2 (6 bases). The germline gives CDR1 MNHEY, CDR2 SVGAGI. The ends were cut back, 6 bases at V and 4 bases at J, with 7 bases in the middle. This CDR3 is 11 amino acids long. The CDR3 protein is CASSGGYEQYF. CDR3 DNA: TGTGCCAGCAGCGGGGGATACGAGCAGTACTTC.

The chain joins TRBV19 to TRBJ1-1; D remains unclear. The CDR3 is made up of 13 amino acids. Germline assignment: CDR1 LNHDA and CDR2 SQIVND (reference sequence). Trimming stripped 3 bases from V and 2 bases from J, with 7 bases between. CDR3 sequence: CASSMWPNTEAFF. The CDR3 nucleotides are TGTGCCAGTAGTATGTGGCCTAACACTGAAGCTTTCTTT.

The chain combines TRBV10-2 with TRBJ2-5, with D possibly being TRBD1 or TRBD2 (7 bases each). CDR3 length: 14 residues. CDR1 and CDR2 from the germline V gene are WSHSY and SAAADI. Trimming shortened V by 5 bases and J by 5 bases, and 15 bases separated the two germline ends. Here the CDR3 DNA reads TGCGCCAGCAGTCTCTCAGGGGGAGGGGAGACCCAGTACTTC. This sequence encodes CASSLSGGGETQYF.

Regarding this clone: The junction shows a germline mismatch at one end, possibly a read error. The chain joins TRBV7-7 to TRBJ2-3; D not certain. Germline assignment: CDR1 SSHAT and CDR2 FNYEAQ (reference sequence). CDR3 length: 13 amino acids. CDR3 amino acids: CASSSTRLDTQYF. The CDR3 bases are TGTGCTAGCAGCTCCACCCGTTTAGATACGCAGTATTTT. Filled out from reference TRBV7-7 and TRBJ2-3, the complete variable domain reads GAGVSQSPRYKVTKRGQDVTLRCDPISSHATLYWYQQALGQGPEFLTYFNYEAQPDKSGLPSDRFSAERPEGSISTLTIQRTEQRDSAMYRCASSSTRLDTQYFGPGTRLTVL.

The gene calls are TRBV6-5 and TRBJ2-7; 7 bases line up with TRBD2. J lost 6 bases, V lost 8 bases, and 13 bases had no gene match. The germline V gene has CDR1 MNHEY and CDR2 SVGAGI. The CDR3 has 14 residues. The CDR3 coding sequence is TGTGCCAGCTCCAGGACTAGTATTTTTTTCGAGCAGTACTTC. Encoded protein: CASSRTSIFFEQYF.

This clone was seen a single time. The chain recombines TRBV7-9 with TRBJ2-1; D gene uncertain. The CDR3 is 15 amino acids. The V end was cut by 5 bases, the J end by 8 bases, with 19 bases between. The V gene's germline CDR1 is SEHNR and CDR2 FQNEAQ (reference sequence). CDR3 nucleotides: TGTGCCAGCAGCCACCGGGCCCAGAGCATCCATGAGCAGTTCTTC. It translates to CASSHRAQSIHEQFF.

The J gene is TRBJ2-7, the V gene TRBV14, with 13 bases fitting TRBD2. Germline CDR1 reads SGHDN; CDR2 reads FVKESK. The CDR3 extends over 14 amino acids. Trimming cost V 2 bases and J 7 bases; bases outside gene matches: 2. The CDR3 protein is CASSQKTSGREQYF. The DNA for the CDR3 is TGTGCCAGCAGCCAAAAGACTAGCGGGAGGGAGCAGTACTTC.

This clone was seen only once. CDR3 sequence: CASSFGPLNTEAFF. CDR3 coding DNA: TGTGCCAGCAGCTTCGGGCCGTTGAACACTGAAGCTTTCTTT. The gene calls are TRBV11-2 and TRBJ1-1; D unclear. V was trimmed by 3 bases and J by 0 bases, leaving 8 bases between them. CDR3 size: 14 residues. The germline V gene has CDR1 SGHAT and CDR2 FQNNGV.

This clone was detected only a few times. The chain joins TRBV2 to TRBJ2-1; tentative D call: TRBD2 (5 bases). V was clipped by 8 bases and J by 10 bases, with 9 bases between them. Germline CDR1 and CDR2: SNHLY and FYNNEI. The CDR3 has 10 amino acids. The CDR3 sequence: CASGWREQFF. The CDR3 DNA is TGTGCCAGCGGTTGGAGGGAGCAGTTCTTC.

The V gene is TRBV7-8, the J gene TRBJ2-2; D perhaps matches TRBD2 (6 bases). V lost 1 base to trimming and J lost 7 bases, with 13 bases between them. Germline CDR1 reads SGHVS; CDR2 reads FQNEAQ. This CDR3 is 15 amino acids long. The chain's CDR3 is CASSLVGGSGGELFF. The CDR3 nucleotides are TGTGCCAGCAGCTTAGTGGGGGGTAGCGGCGGGGAGCTGTTTTTT. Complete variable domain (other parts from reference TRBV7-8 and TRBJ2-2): GAGVSQSPRYKVAKRGQDVALRCDPISGHVSLFWYQQALGQGPEFLTYFQNEAQLDKSGLPSDRFFAERPEGSVSTLKIQRTQQEDSAVYLCASSLVGGSGGELFFGEGSRLTVL.

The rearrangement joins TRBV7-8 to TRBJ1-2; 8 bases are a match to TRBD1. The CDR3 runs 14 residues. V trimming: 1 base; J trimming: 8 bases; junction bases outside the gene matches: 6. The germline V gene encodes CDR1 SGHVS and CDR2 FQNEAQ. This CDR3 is CASSLDRGQEGYTF. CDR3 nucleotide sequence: TGTGCCAGCAGCTTAGACAGGGGACAGGAGGGCTACACCTTC.

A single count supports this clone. The CDR3 DNA is TGTGCCAGCAGCCGGGACCGGACAGATACGCAGTATTTT. Amino acids: CASSRDRTDTQYF. The genes are TRBV2 and TRBJ2-3; D may be TRBD1 or TRBD2 (5 bases each). V was cut by 6 bases and J by 3 bases, with 10 bases left in between. CDR3 size: 13 residues. The germline V gene has CDR1 SNHLY and CDR2 FYNNEI.